The 11 T cell receptor beta chains reported below all come from one sample, sequenced in a study of human versus mouse CDR3 diversity and MHC coevolution. Profiled with immunoSEQ multiplex PCR; TCRdb holds only in-frame clones, not every one. The repertoire includes roughly 81,000 clones, roughly 95% of them detected once, and over 1.3% sits in the top ten. Sequencing input: naive CD4+ T cells from blood. Regarding subset: CD45RO-negative CD62L-positive naive CD4 T cells. The receptor set was obtained from a person between 25 and 69 years old in good health.

This clone was counted a single time. The chain employs TRBV18 and TRBJ2-7; 10 positions agree with TRBD2. Per germline, CDR1 KGHSH and CDR2 LQKENI. CDR3 length equals 15 residues. With 4 bases clipped from V and 2 bases from J, the junction kept 5 bases outside the gene matches. The CDR3: CASSLRTSGPYEQYF. The CDR3 coding sequence is TGTGCCAGCTCACTCCGGACTAGCGGTCCCTACGAGCAGTACTTC.

The chain has TRBV6-6 and TRBJ2-1, with 7 bases fitting TRBD1. This CDR3 is 14 amino acids long. With V trimmed by 6 bases and J by 7 bases, 9 bases remained unmatched. The V gene's germline CDR1 is MNHNY and CDR2 SVGAGI (reference sequence). For the CDR3, the DNA is TGTGCCAGCAGACACCCGACAGGGACAAATGAGCAGTTCTTC. Protein sequence: CASRHPTGTNEQFF.

The V and J genes are TRBV19 and TRBJ1-1, with no clear D. The length of the CDR3 is 14 residues. With 1 base removed from V and 0 bases from J, the gap between germline ends came to 6 bases. The V gene's germline CDR1 is LNHDA and CDR2 SQIVND (reference sequence). The CDR3 loop reads CASSIANMNTEAFF. In DNA, the CDR3 is TGTGCCAGTAGTATAGCAAACATGAACACTGAAGCTTTCTTT.

The chain recombines TRBV5-6 with TRBJ1-6; D perhaps matches TRBD1 (5 bases). This CDR3 spans 15 amino acids. V shed 1 base and J shed 10 bases, with 15 bases lying between them. The germline V gene encodes CDR1 SGHDT and CDR2 YYEEEE. The CDR3 DNA reads as TGTGCCAGCAGCTTGTCTCTGGGCCGGGGGTCACCCCTCCACTTT. It encodes CASSLSLGRGSPLHF.

The chain employs TRBV5-1 and TRBJ1-1; the D is unclear. CDR1 and CDR2 from the germline V gene are SGHRS and YFSETQ. There are 13 residues in the CDR3. Trimming cost V 4 bases and J 0 bases, with 7 bases left between them. The CDR3 here is CASSREVNTEAFF. The CDR3 nucleotides are TGCGCCAGCAGCCGCGAGGTGAACACTGAAGCTTTCTTT.

The count of this clone is one. This chain joins TRBV7-2 and TRBJ2-2, with TRBD1 identical over 7 bases. This CDR3 spans 15 amino acids. In germline, CDR1 is SGHTA, CDR2 FQGNSA. The J segment lost 0 bases and the V segment lost 5 bases, leaving 3 bases of the junction unmatched. CDR3 region: CASSPGTANTGELFF. The CDR3 DNA reads TGTGCCAGCAGCCCCGGGACAGCGAACACCGGGGAGCTGTTTTTT.

The chain couples TRBV19 to TRBJ1-2; 7 bases are a match to TRBD1. The V gene end was trimmed by 3 bases and the J gene end by 0 bases; junction bases not matched to a gene: 4. CDR3 length: 15 residues. The germline CDR1 and CDR2 sequences are LNHDA and SQIVND (reference sequence). The DNA for the CDR3 is TGTGCCAGTAGTATCGGGACAGACCCTAACTATGGCTACACCTTC. Protein product: CASSIGTDPNYGYTF. Variable domain in full (rest from reference TRBV19 and TRBJ1-2): DGGITQSPKYLFRKEGQNVTLSCEQNLNHDAMYWYRQDPGQGLRLIYYSQIVNDFQKGDIAEGYSVSREKKESFPLTVTSAQKNPTAFYLCASSIGTDPNYGYTFGSGTRLTVV.

The V and J genes are TRBV7-3 and TRBJ2-1; 7 nucleotides align to TRBD1. This CDR3 comprises 16 residues. V lost 7 bases, J lost 0 bases, and 9 bases stayed unmatched. Germline-derived CDR1 and CDR2 are SGHTA and FQGTGA. DNA for the CDR3: TGTGCCAGCACCATGGGGACAGCGAGCTCCTACAATGAGCAGTTCTTC. This gives the protein CASTMGTASSYNEQFF.

The rearrangement joins TRBV11-3 to TRBJ2-1, with 8 bases lining up with TRBD2. Germline CDR1 is SGHNT and CDR2 is YENEEA. J was trimmed by 6 bases and V by 6 bases; bases with no gene match: 7. This CDR3 contains 14 residues. In DNA form, the CDR3 reads TGTGCCAGCAGTAAAACCGGGGGGGCCAATGAGCAGTTCTTC. The encoded protein is CASSKTGGANEQFF.

The rearrangement uses TRBV2 and TRBJ1-4, with 7 positions matching TRBD1. There are 18 residues in the CDR3. Germline V CDR1 and CDR2: SNHLY, FYNNEI. The J segment lost 3 bases and the V segment lost 4 bases, leaving 14 bases of the junction unmatched. CDR3 sequence: CASSAEQGLQQPNEKLFF. In nucleotides, the CDR3 is TGTGCCAGCAGTGCAGAACAGGGGCTACAGCAGCCTAATGAAAAACTGTTTTTT. The complete variable domain, with remaining parts taken from reference TRBV2 and TRBJ1-4, reads EPEVTQTPSHQVTQMGQEVILRCVPISNHLYFYWYRQILGQKVEFLVSFYNNEISEKSEIFDDQFSVERPDGSNFTLKIRSTKLEDSAMYFCASSAEQGLQQPNEKLFFGSGTQLSVL.

This chain uses TRBV11-2 with TRBJ1-5, with D uncertain. The germline V gene encodes CDR1 SGHAT and CDR2 FQNNGV. CDR3 length: 13 amino acids. V lost 4 bases to trimming and J lost 3 bases, with 7 bases between them. The CDR3 loop reads CASSWAINQPQHF. Written as DNA, the CDR3 is TGTGCCAGCAGCTGGGCTATCAATCAGCCCCAGCATTTT. The whole variable domain, filled in from reference TRBV11-2 and TRBJ1-5, reads EAGVAQSPRYKIIEKRQSVAFWCNPISGHATLYWYQQILGQGPKLLIQFQNNGVVDDSQLPKDRFSAERLKGVDSTLKIQPAKLEDSAVYLCASSWAINQPQHFGDGTRLSIL.